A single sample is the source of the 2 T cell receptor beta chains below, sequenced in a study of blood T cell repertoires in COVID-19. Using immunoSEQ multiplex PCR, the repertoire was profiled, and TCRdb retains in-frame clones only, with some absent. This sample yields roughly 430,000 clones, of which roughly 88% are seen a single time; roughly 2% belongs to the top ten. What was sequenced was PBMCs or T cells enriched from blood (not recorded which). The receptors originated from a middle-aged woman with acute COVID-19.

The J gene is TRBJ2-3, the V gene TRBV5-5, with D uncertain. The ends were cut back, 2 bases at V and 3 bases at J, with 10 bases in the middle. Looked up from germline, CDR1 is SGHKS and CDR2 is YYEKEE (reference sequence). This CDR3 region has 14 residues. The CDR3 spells CASSLYEETDTQYF. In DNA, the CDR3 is TGTGCCAGCAGCTTATACGAAGAGACAGATACGCAGTATTTT.

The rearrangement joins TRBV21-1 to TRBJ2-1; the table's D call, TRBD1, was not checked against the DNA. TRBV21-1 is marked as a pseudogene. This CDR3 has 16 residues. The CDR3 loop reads CASSKAPGGSYNEQFF. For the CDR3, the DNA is TGTGCCAGCAGCAAGGCCCCAGGGGGATCATACAATGAGCAGTTCTTC.